This TCR beta chain was sequenced in a study of regulatory T cells in long-lasting Graves disease. Indicated time point: newly diagnosed GD, antithyroid drugs for less than 3 months. There was RNA extracted from PBMCs, and the TCR library was made from it. CDR1 and CDR2 from the germline V gene are LNHNV and YYDKDF (reference sequence). Trimming removed 1 base from V and 2 bases from J, with 7 bases in between. This CDR3 is 14 amino acids long. Construction of the TCR beta libraries employed iRepertoire HTBI primers in conjunction with Arm-PCR of CDR3 regions. In TCRdb, the multiplex PCR reads were re-called with MiXCR into one record per CDR3 protein. This sample yields 350,000 to 450,000 distinct CDR3 sequences, of which 15% are seen a single time; roughly a sixth belongs to the top ten. This clonotype showed up just a few times. The same sample was also studied in work on T cells in Graves' hyperthyroidism and ophthalmopathy.

Here the sequenced sample was peripheral blood mononuclear cells (PBMCs), taken at new diagnosis, from a patient treated with antithyroid drugs. J is TRBJ2-3 and V is TRBV15, with D unclear. The source is a woman younger than 45 with Graves disease. The CDR3 loop reads CATSRGDSTDTQYF. CDR3 bases: TGTGCCACCAGCAGAGGCGATTCCACAGATACGCAGTATTTT.